This T cell receptor beta chain originates from a study of lymphopenia after photon versus proton radiotherapy. Study findings and constraints: Post-nadir diversity loss with photons came from oligoclonal expansion, particularly CD8+ Temra cells. In patients who died, overall survival fell as post-nadir TCR diversity dropped more.

The method was immunoSEQ multiplex PCR; TCRdb's version includes in-frame clones alone and lacks a portion of them. The sample consists of about 58,000 clones, about 81% of them appearing once. This CDR3 has 14 residues. The trim removed 6 bases at V and 6 bases at J, leaving 9 bases unmatched. From germline, CDR1 is MGHDK and CDR2 SYGVNS. As for this clone: Its cognate antigen is unknown.

The sequence derives from a man aged 55 to 70 with pancreatic cancer. V is TRBV25-1 and J is TRBJ2-7, with 9 bases that match TRBD1. The sequenced sample was peripheral blood, obtained from a patient treated with proton-based radiotherapy. CDR3 amino acids: CASRLSGQGLEQYF. For the CDR3, the DNA is TGTGCCAGCAGGCTCTCGGGACAGGGCCTCGAGCAGTACTTC.